This TCR beta chain comes out of a study of prognosis after radiotherapy for stage I lung cancer. Whole-study context: As radiotherapy, SBRT was administered in 3 to 5 fractions with a biologically effective dose of at least 100 Gy. Study-wide findings and caveats: Tumor-specific status of the expanded TCR clones was not determined in the analysis.

CDR1 is DFQATT, CDR2 SNEGSKA, per germline (reference sequence). The CDR3 consists of 15 residues. Trimming at V came to 3 bases and at J to 4 bases, leaving 7 bases not matched to a gene. With regard to this clonotype: The target antigen is unknown.

Amplicons of TCR beta CDR3 were generated from genomic DNA by two-round multiplex PCR. Individual primers that were specific to each TRBV and TRBJ gene served in first-round PCR. TCRdb independently ran MiXCR on the multiplex PCR reads; one entry per CDR3 protein. The data contain over 15,000 distinct CDR3 sequences, around half of them seen just once; the ten biggest clones take up about 31%. The input for sequencing was PBMCs, taken before or after stereotactic body radiation therapy (not recorded which). The rearrangement uses TRBV20-1 and TRBJ2-3, with 10 nucleotides matching TRBD2. The sequence was collected from a donor aged 50 or older with non-small cell lung cancer. Here the CDR3 DNA reads TGCAGTGCTAGGGCTCTAGCGGGAGCGGCAGATACGCAGTATTTT. It codes for CSARALAGAADTQYF.